The 12 T cell receptor beta chains in this list originate from one sample, sequenced in a study of sequential checkpoint blockade in melanoma. Method: immunoSEQ multiplex PCR; TCRdb's copy keeps in-frame clones and lacks some. The sample holds 15,000 to 20,000 clones, approximately 70% seen once. Treatment described: randomized to nivolumab then ipilimumab (arm A) or the reverse (arm B). This sample comprised CD8+ T cells sorted from blood (inferred from file names), obtained from a patient given nivolumab and ipilimumab in sequence. These receptors were collected from a human donor with melanoma.

In this sample, this clone is large (0.1 to 1%). The rearrangement uses TRBV10-3 and TRBJ1-2, with 7 bases lining up with TRBD1. This CDR3 spans 11 amino acids. The V segment lost 4 bases and the J segment 7 bases; nucleotides outside the gene matches: 0. Germline CDR1 is ENHRY and CDR2 is SYGVKD. CDR3 sequence reads: CAISGQGGYTF. The CDR3 bases are TGTGCCATCAGTGGACAGGGTGGCTACACCTTC.

The chain combines TRBV2 with TRBJ1-1; weak D call: TRBD1 (5 bases). Germline V CDR1 and CDR2: SNHLY, FYNNEI. The CDR3 totals 16 residues. The germline V and J ends were trimmed by 3 bases and 1 base, with 15 bases remaining between them. DNA for the CDR3: TGTGCCAGCAGTGATGGGCGGGGCAGCTCGAACACTGAAGCTTTCTTT. It specifies CASSDGRGSSNTEAFF. Using reference TRBV2 and TRBJ1-1 for the parts outside the CDR3, the full variable domain is EPEVTQTPSHQVTQMGQEVILRCVPISNHLYFYWYRQILGQKVEFLVSFYNNEISEKSEIFDDQFSVERPDGSNFTLKIRSTKLEDSAMYFCASSDGRGSSNTEAFFGQGTRLTVV.

The sample holds a few counts of this clone. The rearrangement joins TRBV5-1 to TRBJ2-3; 7 bases match TRBD2. V trimming: 0 bases; J trimming: 2 bases; junction bases outside the gene matches: 3. This CDR3 region has 15 residues. The V gene's germline CDR1 is SGHRS and CDR2 YFSETQ. The CDR3, as DNA: TGCGCCAGCAGCTTGGAGGCGGGGGACACAGATACGCAGTATTTT. Its translation: CASSLEAGDTDTQYF.

V gene TRBV7-9 combines with J gene TRBJ2-2; 11 bases are shared with TRBD1. The CDR3 spans 16 residues. Germline V gives CDR1 SEHNR, CDR2 FQNEAQ (reference sequence). After removal of 5 bases from V and 3 bases from J, the junction contained 5 bases not matched to a gene. CDR3: CASSARTGGDTGELFF. CDR3 sequence (DNA): TGTGCCAGCAGCGCACGGACAGGGGGCGACACCGGGGAGCTGTTTTTT.

CDR3 nucleotide sequence: TGCGCCAGCAGCAAGGAGATAGCGGGGGTGGGGAACATTCAGTACTTC. It yields the protein CASSKEIAGVGNIQYF. The chain couples TRBV5-1 to TRBJ2-4, with 9 nucleotides matching TRBD2. This CDR3 comprises 16 residues. CDR1 SGHRS and CDR2 YFSETQ come from the germline V gene. V lost 4 bases, J lost 7 bases, and 12 bases stayed unmatched.

In DNA form, the CDR3 reads TGTGCCAGCAGCCTAGGGACTTCTTTAAGGGAGACCCAGTACTTC. Encoded protein: CASSLGTSLRETQYF. The V call is TRBV7-3, the J call TRBJ2-5; possibly TRBD2 for D (6 bases). Germline V gene data show CDR1 as SGHTA and CDR2 as FQGTGA. CDR3 size: 15 residues. The V end lost 5 bases, the J end lost 5 bases, and 18 bases lay between the germline ends.

The gene calls are TRBV28 and TRBJ2-5; D call uncertain. The CDR3 totals 15 residues. Germline V CDR1 and CDR2: MDHEN, SYDVKM. V lost 3 bases and J 6 bases, leaving 17 bases between the germline ends. The CDR3 DNA reads TGTGCCAGCAGTTTGGCCGGCGGAAGCGAGAAGACCCAGTACTTC. It is translated as CASSLAGGSEKTQYF.

This clone came up a few times. This chain links TRBV23-1 with TRBJ2-2; tentatively, D is TRBD1 (7 bases). TRBV23-1 has ORF status, its function being uncertain. The CDR3 consists of 17 residues. Between the trimmed V and J ends, which lost 8 bases and 4 bases, there was a span of 23 bases. CDR3 sequence: CASPGWRGRTATGELFF. For the CDR3, the DNA is TGCGCCAGCCCCGGGTGGAGGGGGCGAACGGCCACCGGGGAGCTGTTTTTT.

The chain couples TRBV5-8 to TRBJ1-2; D is unclear. The V end lost 8 bases, the J end lost 8 bases, and 10 bases lay between the germline ends. The CDR3 extends over 10 amino acids. In germline, CDR1 is SGHTS, CDR2 YDEGEE. The DNA of the CDR3 is TGTGCCAGGAAACAGTACGGCTACACCTTC. Protein sequence: CARKQYGYTF.

This clone is labeled large. The chain combines TRBV5-8 with TRBJ2-7; TRBD1 might be the D (8 bases). This CDR3 is 15 amino acids long. The germline gives CDR1 SGHTS, CDR2 YDEGEE. Trimming removed 6 bases from V and 0 bases from J, with 16 bases in between. The chain's CDR3 is CASNRDRTSSYEQYF. The CDR3 DNA is TGTGCCAGCAACCGGGACAGGACTAGCTCCTACGAGCAGTACTTC. The whole variable domain, remainder taken from reference TRBV5-8 and TRBJ2-7, is EAGVTQSPTHLIKTRGQQATLRCSPISGHTSVYWYQQALGLGLQFLLWYDEGEERNRGNFPPRFSGRQFPNYSSELNVNALELEDSALYLCASNRDRTSSYEQYFGPGTRLTVT.

This chain joins TRBV11-3 and TRBJ2-3, with a tentative D call TRBD2 (6 bases). Looked up from germline, CDR1 is SGHNT and CDR2 is YENEEA. V lost 1 base to trimming and J lost 0 bases, with 11 bases between them. The CDR3 contains 16 residues. CDR3 sequence reads: CASSLGESGSTDTQYF. In DNA, the CDR3 is TGTGCCAGCAGCTTAGGAGAAAGCGGGAGCACAGATACGCAGTATTTT.

The chain joins TRBV5-1 to TRBJ2-7, with D perhaps matching TRBD1 (6 bases). Germline V gives CDR1 SGHRS, CDR2 YFSETQ. V was pared by 5 bases and J by 5 bases, with 14 bases between. CDR3 length: 13 residues. CDR3 loop: CASSSPGEHEQYF. CDR3 sequence (DNA): TGCGCCAGCAGTTCCCCAGGGGAGCACGAGCAGTACTTC.